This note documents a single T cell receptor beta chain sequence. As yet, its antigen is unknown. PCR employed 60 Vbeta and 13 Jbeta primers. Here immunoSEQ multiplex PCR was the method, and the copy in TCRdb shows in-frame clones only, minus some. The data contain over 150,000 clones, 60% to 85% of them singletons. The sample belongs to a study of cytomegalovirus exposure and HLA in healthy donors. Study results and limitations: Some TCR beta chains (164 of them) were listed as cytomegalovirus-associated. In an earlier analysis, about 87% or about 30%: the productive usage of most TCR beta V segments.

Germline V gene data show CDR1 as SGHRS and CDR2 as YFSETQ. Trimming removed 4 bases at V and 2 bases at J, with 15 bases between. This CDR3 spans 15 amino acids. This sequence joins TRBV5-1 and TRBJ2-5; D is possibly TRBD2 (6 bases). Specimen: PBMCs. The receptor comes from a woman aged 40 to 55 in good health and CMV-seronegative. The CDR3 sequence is CASSPLAARQETQYF. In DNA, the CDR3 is TGCGCCAGCAGCCCCTTAGCGGCACGTCAAGAGACCCAGTACTTC.